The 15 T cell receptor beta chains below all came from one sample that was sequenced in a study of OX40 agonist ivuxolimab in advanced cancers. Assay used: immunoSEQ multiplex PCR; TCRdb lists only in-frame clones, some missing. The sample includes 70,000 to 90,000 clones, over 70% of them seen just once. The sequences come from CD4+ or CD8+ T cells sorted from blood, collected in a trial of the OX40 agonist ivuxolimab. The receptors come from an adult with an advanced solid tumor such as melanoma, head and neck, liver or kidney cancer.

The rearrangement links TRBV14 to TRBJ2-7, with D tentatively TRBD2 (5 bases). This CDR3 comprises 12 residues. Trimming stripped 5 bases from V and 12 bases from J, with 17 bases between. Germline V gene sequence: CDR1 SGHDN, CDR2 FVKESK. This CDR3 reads CASSSGGFLRYF. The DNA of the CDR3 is TGTGCCAGCAGCTCCGGCGGGTTCCTAAGGTACTTC. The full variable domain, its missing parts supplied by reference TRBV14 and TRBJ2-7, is EAGVTQFPSHSVIEKGQTVTLRCDPISGHDNLYWYRRVMGKEIKFLLHFVKESKQDESGMPNNRFLAERTGGTYSTLKVQPAELEDSGVYFCASSSGGFLRYFGPGTRLTVT.

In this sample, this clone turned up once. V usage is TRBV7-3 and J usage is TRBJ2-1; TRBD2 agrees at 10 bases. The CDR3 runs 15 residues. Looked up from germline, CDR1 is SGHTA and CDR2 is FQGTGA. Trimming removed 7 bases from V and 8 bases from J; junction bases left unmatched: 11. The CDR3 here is CASTEWLAGVDEQFF. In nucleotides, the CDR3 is TGTGCCAGCACGGAGTGGCTAGCGGGGGTGGATGAGCAGTTCTTC.

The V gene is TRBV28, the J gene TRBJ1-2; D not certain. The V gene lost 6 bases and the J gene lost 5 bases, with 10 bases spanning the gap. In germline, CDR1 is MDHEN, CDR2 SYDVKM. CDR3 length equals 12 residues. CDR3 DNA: TGTGCCAGCAGGCCCGGTGGGTATGGCTACACCTTC. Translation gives CASRPGGYGYTF.

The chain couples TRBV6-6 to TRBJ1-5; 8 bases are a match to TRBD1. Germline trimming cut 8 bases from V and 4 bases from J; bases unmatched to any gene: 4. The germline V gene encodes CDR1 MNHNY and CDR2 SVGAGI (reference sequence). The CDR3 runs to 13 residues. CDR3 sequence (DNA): TGTGCCAGCGGGACAGGTGATAATCAGCCCCAGCATTTT. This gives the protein CASGTGDNQPQHF.

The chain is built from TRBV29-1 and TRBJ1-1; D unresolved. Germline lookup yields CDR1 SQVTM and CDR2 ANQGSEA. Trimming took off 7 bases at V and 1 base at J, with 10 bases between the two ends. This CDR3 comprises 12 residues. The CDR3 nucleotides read TGCAGCGCCCTTAGGGCGAACACTGAAGCTTTCTTT. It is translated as CSALRANTEAFF.

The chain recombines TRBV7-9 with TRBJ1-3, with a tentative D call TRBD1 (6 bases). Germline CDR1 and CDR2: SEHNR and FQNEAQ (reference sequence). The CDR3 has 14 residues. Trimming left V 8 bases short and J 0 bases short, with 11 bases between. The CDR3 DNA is TGTGCCAGCGGCGGACAGCCCTCTGGAAACACCATATATTTT. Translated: CASGGQPSGNTIYF. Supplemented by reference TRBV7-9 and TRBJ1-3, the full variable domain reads DTGVSQNPRHKITKRGQNVTFRCDPISEHNRLYWYRQTLGQGPEFLTYFQNEAQLEKSRLLSDRFSAERPKGSFSTLEIQRTEQGDSAMYLCASGGQPSGNTIYFGEGSWLTVV.

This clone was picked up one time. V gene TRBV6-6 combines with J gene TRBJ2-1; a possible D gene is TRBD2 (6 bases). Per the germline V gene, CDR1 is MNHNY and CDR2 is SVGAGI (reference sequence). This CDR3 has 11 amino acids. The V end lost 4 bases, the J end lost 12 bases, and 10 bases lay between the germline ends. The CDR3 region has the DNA TGTGCCAGCAGTTTTAGCGGAGTGCAGTTCTTC. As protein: CASSFSGVQFF.

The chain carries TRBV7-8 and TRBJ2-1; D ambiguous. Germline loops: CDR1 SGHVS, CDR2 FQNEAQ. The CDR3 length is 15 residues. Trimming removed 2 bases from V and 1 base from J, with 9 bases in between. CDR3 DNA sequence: TGTGCCAGCAGCTTATGGGTTGGATCCTACAATGAGCAGTTCTTC. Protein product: CASSLWVGSYNEQFF.

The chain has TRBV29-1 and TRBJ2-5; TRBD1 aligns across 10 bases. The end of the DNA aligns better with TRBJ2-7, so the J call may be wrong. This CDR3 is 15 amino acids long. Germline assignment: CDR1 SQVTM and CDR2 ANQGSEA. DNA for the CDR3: TGCAGCGTTGAAGGAATTGGGACAGGGGTATACGAGCAGTACTTC. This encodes CSVEGIGTGVYEQYF.

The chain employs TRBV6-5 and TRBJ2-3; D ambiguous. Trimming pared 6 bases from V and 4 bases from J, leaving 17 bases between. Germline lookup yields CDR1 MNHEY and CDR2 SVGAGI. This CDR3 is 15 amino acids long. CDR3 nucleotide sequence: TGTGCCAGCAGCCAAAATCCCCCTCCATCAGATACGCAGTATTTT. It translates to CASSQNPPPSDTQYF.

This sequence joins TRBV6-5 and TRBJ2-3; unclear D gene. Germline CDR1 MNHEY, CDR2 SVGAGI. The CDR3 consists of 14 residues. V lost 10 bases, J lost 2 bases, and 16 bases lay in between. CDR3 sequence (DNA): TGTGCCACTTTTTCAATCGGCTTCACAGATACGCAGTATTTT. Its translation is CATFSIGFTDTQYF.

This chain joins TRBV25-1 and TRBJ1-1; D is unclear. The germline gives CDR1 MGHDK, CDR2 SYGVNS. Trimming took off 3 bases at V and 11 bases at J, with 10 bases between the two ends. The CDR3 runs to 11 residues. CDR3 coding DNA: TGTGCCAGCAGTGATTGGTTTAGGGCTTTCTTT. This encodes CASSDWFRAFF.

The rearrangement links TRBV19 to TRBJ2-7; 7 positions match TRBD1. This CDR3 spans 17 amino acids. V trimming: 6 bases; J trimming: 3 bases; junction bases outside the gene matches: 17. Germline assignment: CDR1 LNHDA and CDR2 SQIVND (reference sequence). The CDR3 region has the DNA TGTGCCAGTAGGACAGGGACGACTCCTTGGTTTTTCTACGAGCAGTACTTC. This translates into CASRTGTTPWFFYEQYF. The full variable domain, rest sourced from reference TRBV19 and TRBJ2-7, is DGGITQSPKYLFRKEGQNVTLSCEQNLNHDAMYWYRQDPGQGLRLIYYSQIVNDFQKGDIAEGYSVSREKKESFPLTVTSAQKNPTAFYLCASRTGTTPWFFYEQYFGPGTRLTVT.

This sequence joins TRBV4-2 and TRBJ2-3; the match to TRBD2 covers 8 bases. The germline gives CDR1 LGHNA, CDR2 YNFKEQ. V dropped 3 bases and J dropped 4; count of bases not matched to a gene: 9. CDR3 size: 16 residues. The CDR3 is CASSHLSGRSADTQYF. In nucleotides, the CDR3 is TGTGCCAGCAGCCACCTGAGCGGGAGATCTGCAGATACGCAGTATTTT.

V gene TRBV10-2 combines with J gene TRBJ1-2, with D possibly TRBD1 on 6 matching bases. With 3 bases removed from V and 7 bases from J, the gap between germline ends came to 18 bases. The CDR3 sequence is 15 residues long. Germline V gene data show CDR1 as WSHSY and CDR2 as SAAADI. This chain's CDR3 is CASSDPKGGTVGYTF. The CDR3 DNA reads TGCGCCAGCAGTGACCCCAAAGGGGGTACGGTTGGCTACACCTTC.